The rows below give T cell receptor beta chains drawn from one sample of a study of cytomegalovirus exposure and HLA in healthy donors. Profiled with immunoSEQ multiplex PCR; TCRdb holds only in-frame clones, not every one. The table includes under 130,000 clones, roughly 15% detected once. Sequenced material: PBMCs. The receptors derive from a female donor in good health and CMV-seronegative. CDR3s include the opening cysteine and the closing phenylalanine or tryptophan. D genes are given only for firm matches. Only part of the rows carry a size: once, few, many, or a class if the clone is expanded.

v_gene	d_gene	abundance	j_gene	CDR3nt	CDR3aa
TRBV18	TRBD1	few	TRBJ2-1	TGTGCCAGCTCACCATCCGGACAGGGGTATGAGCAGTTCTTC	CASSPSGQGYEQFF
TRBV11-2	.	.	TRBJ2-1	TGTGCCAGCAGCTTGTCTCTAGCAACATCCTACAATGAGCAGTTCTTC	CASSLSLATSYNEQFF
TRBV6-1	.	few	TRBJ1-1	TGTGCCAGCATACCCAGTGCTGACACTGAAGCTTTCTTT	CASIPSADTEAFF
TRBV7-3	TRBD2	.	TRBJ2-2	TGTGCCAGCAGCTTAAACCTAGCGGGAAGCACCGGGGAGCTGTTTTTT	CASSLNLAGSTGELFF
TRBV5-4	TRBD1	.	TRBJ1-4	TGTGCCAGCAGCTTGGACAGGGGTGGTGGTTATGAAAAACTGTTTTTT	CASSLDRGGGYEKLFF
TRBV4-3	TRBD1	.	TRBJ1-2	TGCGCCAGCAGCCAATCCGGGACAGGGAACTATGGCTACACCTTC	CASSQSGTGNYGYTF
TRBV6-6	TRBD1	.	TRBJ2-7	TGTGCCAGCAGTGTATATGACAGGGCCGAAAACTCGTTC	CASSVYDRAENSF
TRBV5-1	.	.	TRBJ2-7	TGCGCCAGCAGCACCACAGGGACCTACGGTTTCGAGCAGTACTTC	CASSTTGTYGFEQYF
TRBV19	.	few	TRBJ1-5	TGTGCCAGTAGTATCTACCATAGCAATCAGCCCCAGCATTTT	CASSIYHSNQPQHF
TRBV4-2	TRBD2	.	TRBJ2-7	TGTGCCAGCAGCCAAGATCGGTCTAGCGGGTACGAGCAGTACTTC	CASSQDRSSGYEQYF
TRBV5-8	.	.	TRBJ1-2	TGTGCCAGCAGACTGGTGGGCGAGCTTGGCTATGGCTACACCTTC	CASRLVGELGYGYTF
TRBV4-1	TRBD1	.	TRBJ1-1	TGCGCCAGCAGCCATCCCCGGGACAGCAACACTGAAGCTTTCTTT	CASSHPRDSNTEAFF
TRBV7-2	TRBD1	.	TRBJ1-1	TGTGCCAGCAACGTTATAGGGGGCCGAACTGAAGCTTTCTTT	CASNVIGGRTEAFF
TRBV19	TRBD2	.	TRBJ2-5	TGTGCCAGTAGTAGGAGGGGGACTAGCGGGGCAAGGAGGGGTGAAGAGACCCAGTACTTC	CASSRRGTSGARRGEETQYF
TRBV6-5	TRBD1	few	TRBJ1-5	TGTGCCAGCAGACCGGACAGGGGAAGACAGCCCCAGCATTTT	CASRPDRGRQPQHF
TRBV30	.	.	TRBJ2-7	TGTGCCTGGAGCCGAGGACTGAACTACGAGCAGTACTTC	CAWSRGLNYEQYF
TRBV12-5	TRBD1	few	TRBJ1-2	TGTGCTAGTGGTGTAACGCCCCGGACAGGGGGAGGCTACACCTTC	CASGVTPRTGGGYTF
TRBV5-4	.	few	TRBJ1-2	TGTGCCAGCAGTACCGATGGCAACTATGGCTACACCTTC	CASSTDGNYGYTF
TRBV7-9	.	.	TRBJ1-5	TGTGCCAGCAGCTTAGTCACAGGGAGAGAGCCCCAGCATTTT	CASSLVTGREPQHF
TRBV18	TRBD1	few	TRBJ1-4	TGTGCCAGCTCAGGGACAGGGGGCGTCGGCGAAAAACTGTTTTTT	CASSGTGGVGEKLFF
TRBV7-6	.	.	TRBJ1-1	TGTGCCAGCAGCTTAAATACGGGCACTGAAGCTTTCTTT	CASSLNTGTEAFF
TRBV9	TRBD2	few	TRBJ2-2	TGTGCCAGCAGCACGGCTAGCGGCCCTGGCACCGGGGAGCTGTTTTTT	CASSTASGPGTGELFF
TRBV19	TRBD1	few	TRBJ1-5	TGTGCCAGTAGTCAACGGACAGGGGAACAGCCCCAGCATTTT	CASSQRTGEQPQHF
TRBV15	.	.	TRBJ2-7	TGTGCCACCAGCCCCAGGGTTAGCGAGCAGTACTTC	CATSPRVSEQYF
TRBV5-1	TRBD1	.	TRBJ1-1	TGCGCCAGCAGCTTGGGACAGGGAATTGAAGCTTTCTTT	CASSLGQGIEAFF
TRBV4-1	TRBD1	.	TRBJ2-5	TGCGCCAGCAGCCCGTCCCGGGACAGGGAAGAGACCCAGTACTTC	CASSPSRDREETQYF
TRBV6-5	TRBD1	few	TRBJ1-5	TGTGCCAGCGGGCAGGGGGCCAGCAATCAGCCCCAGCATTTT	CASGQGASNQPQHF
TRBV6-5	.	.	TRBJ2-1	TGTGCCAGCAGTTACTCGCCGGGAGCTACTAGGAATGAGCAGTTCTTC	CASSYSPGATRNEQFF
TRBV6-5	.	few	TRBJ1-2	TGTGCCAGCAGTTACGCGGCTAACTATGGCTACACCTTC	CASSYAANYGYTF
TRBV5-4	TRBD2	.	TRBJ2-5	TGTGCCAGCAGCGCAACTAGCGGACAAGAGACCCAGTACTTC	CASSATSGQETQYF
TRBV9	TRBD1	few	TRBJ1-2	TGTGCCAGCAGCGTAGTGTCGGGACAGGGGGCCTATGGCTACACCTTC	CASSVVSGQGAYGYTF
TRBV19	.	.	TRBJ2-7	TGTGCCAGTAGTATTCGTCAGGGGTATAACGAGCAGTACTTC	CASSIRQGYNEQYF
TRBV2	.	few	TRBJ1-2	TGTGCCAGACAAGGACAGCCCAAATTGAGTAACTATGGCTACACCTTC	CARQGQPKLSNYGYTF
TRBV19	TRBD2	.	TRBJ2-7	TGTGCCAGTAGTATAGTCCGGGGAGGACTAGCGGGAATTTACGAGCAGTACTTC	CASSIVRGGLAGIYEQYF
TRBV7-3	TRBD1	few	TRBJ2-2	TGTGCCAGCAGCCAACCGGGACAGGGGAACACCGGGGAGCTGTTTTTT	CASSQPGQGNTGELFF
TRBV15	.	few	TRBJ2-7	TGTGCCACCAGCAGGGAGGGATCCTTCGACTACGAGCAGTACTTC	CATSREGSFDYEQYF
TRBV29-1	.	.	TRBJ1-5	TGCAGCGTTGTAGAGGAGGGTAATCAGCCCCAGCATTTT	CSVVEEGNQPQHF
TRBV19	.	.	TRBJ2-7	TGTGCCAGTAGTATAGCTGGCGGGGGCCGGTACGAGCAGTACTTC	CASSIAGGGRYEQYF
TRBV4-1	.	.	TRBJ2-1	TGCGCCAGCAGCCAAGATCCTACAGGGGGGGTCCACAATGAGCAGTTCTTC	CASSQDPTGGVHNEQFF
TRBV6-5	TRBD1	.	TRBJ2-3	TGTGCCAGCAGTTCCCAGGGGGAACGAACAGATACGCAGTATTTT	CASSSQGERTDTQYF
TRBV30	TRBD2	.	TRBJ2-1	TGTGCCTGGAGTGTGTTCGGCGGGAGTAGCGGTGAGCAGTTCTTC	CAWSVFGGSSGEQFF
TRBV27	.	.	TRBJ2-7	TGTGCCAGCAGTCCCCTCCCCCAGGGTACGGTCTACGAGCAGTACTTC	CASSPLPQGTVYEQYF
TRBV11-2	.	.	TRBJ1-3	TGTGCCAGCAGGGTACGGGGCAGGAGGGTTGGAAACACCATATATTTT	CASRVRGRRVGNTIYF
TRBV4-3	.	.	TRBJ2-5	TGCGCCAGCAGCCAAGACACAGGAAAAGAGACCCAGTACTTC	CASSQDTGKETQYF
TRBV11-1	TRBD2	few	TRBJ2-7	TGTGCCAGCAGCTTAGCTGCGGGCGGGAGGGCGTCAGGCGAGCAGTACTTC	CASSLAAGGRASGEQYF
TRBV7-2	TRBD2	.	TRBJ2-1	TGTGCCAGCAGCTTACCGACTAGCGGGGTGGATGAGCAGTTCTTC	CASSLPTSGVDEQFF
TRBV6-4	TRBD1	few	TRBJ2-2	TGTGCCAGCAGTGAGGCAGGGGGCGCGGTCACCGGGGAGCTGTTTTTT	CASSEAGGAVTGELFF
TRBV19	TRBD1	few	TRBJ2-2	TGTGCCAGTAGTATGGGGACAGGGTCCACCGGGGAGCTGTTTTTT	CASSMGTGSTGELFF
TRBV6-5	TRBD2	few	TRBJ2-7	TGTGCCAGCAGGCCGGGGGGGGCGCCCTACGAGCAGTACTTC	CASRPGGAPYEQYF
TRBV7-9	TRBD2	few	TRBJ2-3	TGTGCCAGCAGCGGACTAGCGGGAGGGCCGAGCACAGATACGCAGTATTTT	CASSGLAGGPSTDTQYF
TRBV28	TRBD2	few	TRBJ2-1	TGTGCCAGCAGTTCTTGGTCGCGGGAGATTAAGAATGAGCAGTTCTTC	CASSSWSREIKNEQFF
TRBV6-5	.	.	TRBJ1-4	TGTGCCAGCAGTCGGGGGGCGGGGGGCGAGGAAAAACTGTTTTTT	CASSRGAGGEEKLFF
TRBV13	.	few	TRBJ2-3	TGTGCCAGCAGCCGCGAGGACACAGATACGCAGTATTTT	CASSREDTDTQYF
TRBV7-9	TRBD1	.	TRBJ2-1	TGTGCCAGCAGCTCACCCGGGACAGGGGTTGGCAATGAGCAGTTCTTC	CASSSPGTGVGNEQFF
TRBV5-3	.	few	TRBJ1-6	TGTGCCAGAAGCTTGTCGCGACGGAGGGAAAATTCACCCCTCCACTTT	CARSLSRRRENSPLHF